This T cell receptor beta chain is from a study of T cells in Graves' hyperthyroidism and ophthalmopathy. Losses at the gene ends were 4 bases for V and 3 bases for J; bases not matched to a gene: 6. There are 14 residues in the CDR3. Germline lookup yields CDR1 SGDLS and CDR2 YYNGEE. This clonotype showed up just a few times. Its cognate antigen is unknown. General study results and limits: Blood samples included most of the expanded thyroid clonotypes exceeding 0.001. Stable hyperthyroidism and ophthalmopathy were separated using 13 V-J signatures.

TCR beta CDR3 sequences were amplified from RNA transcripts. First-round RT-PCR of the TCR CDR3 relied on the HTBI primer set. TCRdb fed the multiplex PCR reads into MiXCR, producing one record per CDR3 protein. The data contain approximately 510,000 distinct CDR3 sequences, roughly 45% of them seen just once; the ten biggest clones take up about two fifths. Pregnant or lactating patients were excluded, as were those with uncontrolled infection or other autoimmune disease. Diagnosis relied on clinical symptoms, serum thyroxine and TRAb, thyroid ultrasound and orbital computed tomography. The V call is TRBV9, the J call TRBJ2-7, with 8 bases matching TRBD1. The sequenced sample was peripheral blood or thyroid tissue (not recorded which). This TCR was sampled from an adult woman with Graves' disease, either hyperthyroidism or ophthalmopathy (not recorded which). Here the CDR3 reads CASSPATGGYEQYF. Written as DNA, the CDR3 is TGTGCCAGCAGCCCCGCCACAGGGGGCTACGAGCAGTACTTC.